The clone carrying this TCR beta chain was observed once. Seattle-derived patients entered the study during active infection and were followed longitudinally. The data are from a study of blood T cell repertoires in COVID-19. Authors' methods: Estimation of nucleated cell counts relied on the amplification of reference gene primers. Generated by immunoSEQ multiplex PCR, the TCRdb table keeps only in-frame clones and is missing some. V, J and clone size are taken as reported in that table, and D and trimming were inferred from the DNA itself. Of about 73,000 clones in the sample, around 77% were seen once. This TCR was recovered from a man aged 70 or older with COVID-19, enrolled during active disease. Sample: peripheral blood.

CDR3 protein: CSVTPGTAVYEQYF. CDR3 bases: TGCAGCGTTACTCCCGGGACAGCGGTCTACGAGCAGTACTTC. This chain joins TRBV29-1 and TRBJ2-7; 7 nucleotides match TRBD1. The V and J ends lost 5 bases and 3 bases, in that order; junction bases with no gene match: 10. Germline CDR1 is SQVTM and CDR2 is ANQGSEA. The CDR3 is 14 amino acids.